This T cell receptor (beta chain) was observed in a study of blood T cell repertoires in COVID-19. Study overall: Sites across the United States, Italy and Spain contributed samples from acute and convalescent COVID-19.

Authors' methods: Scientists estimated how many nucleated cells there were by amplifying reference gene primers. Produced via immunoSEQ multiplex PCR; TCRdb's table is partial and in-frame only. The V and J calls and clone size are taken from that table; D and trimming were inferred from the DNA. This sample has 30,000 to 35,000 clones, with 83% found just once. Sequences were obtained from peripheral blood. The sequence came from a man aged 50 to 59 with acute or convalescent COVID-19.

The CDR3 region has the DNA TGCAGCGTTAGGAGATCCTATGGCTACACCTTC. Translated: CSVRRSYGYTF. This rearrangement joins TRBV29-1 to TRBJ1-2, with D unresolved. The length of the CDR3 is 11 residues. CDR1 and CDR2 from the germline V gene are SQVTM and ANQGSEA. V lost 5 bases, J lost 4 bases, and 8 bases lay in between.